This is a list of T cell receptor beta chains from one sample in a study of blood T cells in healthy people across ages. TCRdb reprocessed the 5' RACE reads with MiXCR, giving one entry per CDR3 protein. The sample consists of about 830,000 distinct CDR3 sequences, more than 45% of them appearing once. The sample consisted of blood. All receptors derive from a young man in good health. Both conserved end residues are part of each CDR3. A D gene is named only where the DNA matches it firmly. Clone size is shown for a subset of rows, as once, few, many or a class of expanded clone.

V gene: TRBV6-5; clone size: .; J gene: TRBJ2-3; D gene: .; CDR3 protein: CAIGGTVSTDTQYF; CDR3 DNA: TGTGCCATCGGCGGGACAGTTAGCACAGATACGCAGTATTTT
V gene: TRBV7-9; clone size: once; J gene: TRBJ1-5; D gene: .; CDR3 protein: CASGSNSGQPQHF; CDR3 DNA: TGTGCCAGCGGGTCGAACAGCGGACAGCCCCAGCATTTT
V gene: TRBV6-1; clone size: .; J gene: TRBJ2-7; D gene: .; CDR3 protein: CASSEMQGRSEQYF; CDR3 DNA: TGTGCCAGCAGTGAAATGCAGGGGCGTTCCGAGCAGTACTTC
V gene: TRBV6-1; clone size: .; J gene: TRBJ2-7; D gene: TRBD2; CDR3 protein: CASRAGLAGGYEQYF; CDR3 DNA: TGTGCCAGCAGGGCCGGACTAGCGGGGGGGTACGAGCAGTACTTC
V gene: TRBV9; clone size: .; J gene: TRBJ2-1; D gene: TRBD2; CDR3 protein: CASSEASGGYYNEQFF; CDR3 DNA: TGTGCCAGCAGCGAAGCTAGCGGGGGATACTACAATGAGCAGTTCTTC
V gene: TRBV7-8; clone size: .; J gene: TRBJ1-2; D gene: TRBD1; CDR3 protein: CASSTGTVGSYGYTF; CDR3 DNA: TGTGCCAGCAGCACTGGGACAGTTGGCTCCTATGGCTACACCTTC
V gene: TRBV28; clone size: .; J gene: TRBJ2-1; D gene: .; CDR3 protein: CASSLRGPGVQFF; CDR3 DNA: TGTGCCAGCAGTTTAAGGGGACCAGGTGTGCAGTTCTTC
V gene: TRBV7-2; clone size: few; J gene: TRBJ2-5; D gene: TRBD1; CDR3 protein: CASSSSGQGAIETQYF; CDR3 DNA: TGTGCCAGCAGCTCTAGTGGACAGGGGGCAATCGAGACCCAGTACTTC
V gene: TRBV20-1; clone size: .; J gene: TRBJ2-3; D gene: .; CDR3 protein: CSASGAGRVDTQYF; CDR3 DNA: TGCAGTGCTAGTGGGGCAGGGCGAGTAGATACGCAGTATTTT
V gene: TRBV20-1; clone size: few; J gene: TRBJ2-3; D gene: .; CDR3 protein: CSATTGLPDTDTQYF; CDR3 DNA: TGCAGTGCTACTACAGGGCTACCCGACACAGATACGCAGTATTTT
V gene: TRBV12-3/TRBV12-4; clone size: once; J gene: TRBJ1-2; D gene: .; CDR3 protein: CAGSRTSYGYTF; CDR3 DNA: TGTGCCGGCAGCCGGACAAGCTATGGCTACACCTTC
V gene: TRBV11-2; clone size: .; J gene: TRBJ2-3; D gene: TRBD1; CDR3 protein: CASSFFTGGTDTQYF; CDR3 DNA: TGTGCCAGCAGCTTCTTCACAGGGGGCACAGATACGCAGTATTTT
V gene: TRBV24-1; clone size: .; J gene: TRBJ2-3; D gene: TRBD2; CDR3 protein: CATSTSGWSDTQYF; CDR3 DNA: TGTGCCACCAGTACTAGCGGGTGGTCAGATACGCAGTATTTT
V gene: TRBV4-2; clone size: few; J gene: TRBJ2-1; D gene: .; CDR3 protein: CASSPFSGAVGDEQFF; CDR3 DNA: TGTGCCAGCAGCCCCTTTTCGGGGGCCGTAGGCGATGAGCAGTTCTTC
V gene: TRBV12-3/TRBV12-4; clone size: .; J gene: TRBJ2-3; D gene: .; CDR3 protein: CASSLAVAEDTDTQYF; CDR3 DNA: TGTGCCAGCAGTCTGGCGGTAGCGGAGGACACAGATACGCAGTATTTT
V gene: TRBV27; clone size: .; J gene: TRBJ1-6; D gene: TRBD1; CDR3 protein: CASSSRDRPNSPLHF; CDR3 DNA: TGTGCCAGCAGCTCCCGGGACAGGCCTAATTCACCCCTCCACTTT
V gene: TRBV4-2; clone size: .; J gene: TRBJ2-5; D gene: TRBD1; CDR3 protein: CASSRSTGTNQETQYF; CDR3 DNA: TGTGCCAGCAGTCGATCGACAGGGACCAACCAAGAGACCCAGTACTTC
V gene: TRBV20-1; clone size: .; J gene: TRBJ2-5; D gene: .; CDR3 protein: CSALRAEETQYF; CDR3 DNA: TGCAGTGCTCTAAGAGCCGAAGAGACCCAGTACTTC
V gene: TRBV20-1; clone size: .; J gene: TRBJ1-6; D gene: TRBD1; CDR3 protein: CSARAGGSSYNSPLHF; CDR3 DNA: TGCAGTGCTAGAGCAGGGGGAAGCTCCTATAATTCACCCCTCCACTTT
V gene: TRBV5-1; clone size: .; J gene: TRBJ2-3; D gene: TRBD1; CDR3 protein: CASSLADRMSTDTQYF; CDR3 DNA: TGCGCCAGCAGCTTAGCGGACAGGATGAGCACAGATACGCAGTATTTT
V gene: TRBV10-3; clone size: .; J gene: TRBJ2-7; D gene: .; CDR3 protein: CAISGRDIYEQYF; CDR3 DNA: TGTGCCATCAGTGGCCGGGACATCTACGAGCAGTACTTC
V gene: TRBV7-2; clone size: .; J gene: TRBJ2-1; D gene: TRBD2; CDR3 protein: CASSFRHTVTSIHEQFF; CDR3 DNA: TGTGCCAGCAGCTTCCGACATACCGTGACTAGCATCCATGAGCAGTTCTTC
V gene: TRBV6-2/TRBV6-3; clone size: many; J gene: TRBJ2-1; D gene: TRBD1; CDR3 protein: CASKQGASCEQFF; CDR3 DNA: TGTGCCAGCAAACAGGGGGCGTCGTGTGAGCAGTTCTTC